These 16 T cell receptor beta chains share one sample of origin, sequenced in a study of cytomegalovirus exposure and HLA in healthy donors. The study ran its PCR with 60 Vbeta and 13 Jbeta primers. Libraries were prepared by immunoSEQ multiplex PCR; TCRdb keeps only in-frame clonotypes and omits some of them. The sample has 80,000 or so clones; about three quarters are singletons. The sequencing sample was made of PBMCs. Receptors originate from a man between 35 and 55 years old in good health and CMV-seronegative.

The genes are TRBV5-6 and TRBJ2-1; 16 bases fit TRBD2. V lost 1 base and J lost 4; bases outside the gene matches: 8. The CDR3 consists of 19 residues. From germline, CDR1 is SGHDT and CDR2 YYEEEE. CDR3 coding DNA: TGTGCCAGCAGCTTGCAGGGACTAGCGGGAGGGGGGCGTTACAATGAGCAGTTCTTC. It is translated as CASSLQGLAGGGRYNEQFF.

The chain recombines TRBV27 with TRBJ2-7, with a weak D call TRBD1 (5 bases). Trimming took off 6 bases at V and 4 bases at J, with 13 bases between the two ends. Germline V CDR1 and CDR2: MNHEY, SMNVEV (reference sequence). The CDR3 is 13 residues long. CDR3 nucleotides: TGTGCCAGCAGCCGACAGCTGGGATACGAGCAGTACTTC. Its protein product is CASSRQLGYEQYF.

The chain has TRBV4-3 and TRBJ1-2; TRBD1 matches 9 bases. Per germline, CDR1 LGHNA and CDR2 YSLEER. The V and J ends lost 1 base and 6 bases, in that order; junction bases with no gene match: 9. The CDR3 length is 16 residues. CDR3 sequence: CASSQGRGTGTNGYTF. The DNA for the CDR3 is TGCGCCAGCAGCCAAGGACGAGGGACAGGGACCAATGGCTACACCTTC.

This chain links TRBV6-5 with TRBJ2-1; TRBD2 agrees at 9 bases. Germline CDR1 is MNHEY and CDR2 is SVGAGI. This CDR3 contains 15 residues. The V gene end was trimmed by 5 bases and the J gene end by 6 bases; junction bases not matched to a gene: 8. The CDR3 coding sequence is TGTGCCAGCAGTAAAGGACTAGCGTGGGGCAATGAGCAGTTCTTC. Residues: CASSKGLAWGNEQFF.

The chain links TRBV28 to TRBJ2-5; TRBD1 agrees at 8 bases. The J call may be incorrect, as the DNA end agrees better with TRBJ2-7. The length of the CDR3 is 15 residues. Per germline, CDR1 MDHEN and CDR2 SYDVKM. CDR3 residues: CASSDDRGSTYEQYF. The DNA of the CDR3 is TGTGCCAGCAGTGATGACAGGGGCTCCACCTACGAGCAGTACTTC.

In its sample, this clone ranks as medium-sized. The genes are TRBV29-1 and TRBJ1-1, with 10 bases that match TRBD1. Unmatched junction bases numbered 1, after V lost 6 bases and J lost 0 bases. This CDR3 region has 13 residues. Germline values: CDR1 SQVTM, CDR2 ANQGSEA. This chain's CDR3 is CSVDRGMNTEAFF. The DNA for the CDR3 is TGCAGCGTGGACAGGGGGATGAACACTGAAGCTTTCTTT.

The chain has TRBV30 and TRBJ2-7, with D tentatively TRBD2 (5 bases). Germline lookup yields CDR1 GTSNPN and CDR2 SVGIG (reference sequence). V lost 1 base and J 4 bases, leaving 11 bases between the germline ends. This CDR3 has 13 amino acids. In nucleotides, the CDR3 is TGTGCCTGGAGTGAAGGACTCGGGTACGAGCAGTACTTC. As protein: CAWSEGLGYEQYF. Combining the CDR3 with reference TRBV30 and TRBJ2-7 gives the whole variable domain SQTIHQWPATLVQPVGSPLSLECTVEGTSNPNLYWYRQAAGRGLQLLFYSVGIGQISSEVPQNLSASRPQDRQFILSSKKLLLSDSGFYLCAWSEGLGYEQYFGPGTRLTVT.

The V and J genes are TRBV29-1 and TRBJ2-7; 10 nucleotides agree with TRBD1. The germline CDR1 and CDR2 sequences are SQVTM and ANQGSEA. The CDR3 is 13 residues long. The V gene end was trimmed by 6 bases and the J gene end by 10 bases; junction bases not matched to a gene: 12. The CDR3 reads CSVGRDRGISQYF. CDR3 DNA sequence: TGCAGCGTGGGCCGGGACAGGGGAATTTCTCAGTACTTC.

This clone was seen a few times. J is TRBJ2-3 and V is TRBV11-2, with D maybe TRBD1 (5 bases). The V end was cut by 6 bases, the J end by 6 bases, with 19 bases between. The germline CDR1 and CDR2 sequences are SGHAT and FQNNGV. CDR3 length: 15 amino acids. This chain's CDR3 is CASSPWGTTADTQYF. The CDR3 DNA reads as TGTGCCAGCAGTCCATGGGGCACAACGGCGGATACGCAGTATTTT.

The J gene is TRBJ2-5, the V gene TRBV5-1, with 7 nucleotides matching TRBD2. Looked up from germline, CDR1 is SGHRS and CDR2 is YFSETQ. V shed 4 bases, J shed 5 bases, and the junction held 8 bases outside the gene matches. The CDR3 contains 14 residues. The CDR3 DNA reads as TGCGCCAGCAGCCTGGCCGGGACTATCGAGACCCAGTACTTC. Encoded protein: CASSLAGTIETQYF.

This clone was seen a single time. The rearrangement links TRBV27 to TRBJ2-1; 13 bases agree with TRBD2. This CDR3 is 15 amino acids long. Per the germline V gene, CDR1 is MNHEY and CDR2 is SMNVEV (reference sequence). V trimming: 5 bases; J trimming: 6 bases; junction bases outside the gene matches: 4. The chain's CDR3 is CASSLGLAGVNEQFF. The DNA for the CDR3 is TGTGCCAGCAGTCTTGGACTAGCGGGAGTCAATGAGCAGTTCTTC.

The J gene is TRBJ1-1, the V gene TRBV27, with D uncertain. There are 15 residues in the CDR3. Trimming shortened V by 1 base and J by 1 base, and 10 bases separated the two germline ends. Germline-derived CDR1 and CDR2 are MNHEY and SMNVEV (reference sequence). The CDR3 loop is CASSLYEDSNTEAFF. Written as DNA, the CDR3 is TGTGCCAGCAGTTTATATGAGGATTCGAACACTGAAGCTTTCTTT.

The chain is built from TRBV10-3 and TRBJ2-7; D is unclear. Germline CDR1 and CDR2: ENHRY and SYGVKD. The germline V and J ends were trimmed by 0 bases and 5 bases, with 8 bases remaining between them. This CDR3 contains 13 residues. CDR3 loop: CAISESPVDEQYF. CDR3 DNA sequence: TGTGCCATCAGTGAGTCGCCAGTCGACGAGCAGTACTTC.

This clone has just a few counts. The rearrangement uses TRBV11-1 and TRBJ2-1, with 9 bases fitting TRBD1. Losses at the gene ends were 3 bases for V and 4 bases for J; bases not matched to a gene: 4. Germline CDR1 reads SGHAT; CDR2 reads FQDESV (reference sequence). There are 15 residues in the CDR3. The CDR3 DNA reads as TGTGCCAGCAGCTTGCGACAGGGGGGGTACAATGAGCAGTTCTTC. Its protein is CASSLRQGGYNEQFF.

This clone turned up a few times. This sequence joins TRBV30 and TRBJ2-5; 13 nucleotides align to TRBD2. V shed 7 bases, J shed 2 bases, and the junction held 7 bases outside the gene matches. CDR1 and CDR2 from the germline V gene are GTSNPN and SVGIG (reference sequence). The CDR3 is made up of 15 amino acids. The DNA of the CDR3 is TGTGCCTCGAGGACTAGCGGGAGACAACAAGAGACCCAGTACTTC. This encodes CASRTSGRQQETQYF. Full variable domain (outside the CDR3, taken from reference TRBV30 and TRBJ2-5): SQTIHQWPATLVQPVGSPLSLECTVEGTSNPNLYWYRQAAGRGLQLLFYSVGIGQISSEVPQNLSASRPQDRQFILSSKKLLLSDSGFYLCASRTSGRQQETQYFGPGTRLLVL.

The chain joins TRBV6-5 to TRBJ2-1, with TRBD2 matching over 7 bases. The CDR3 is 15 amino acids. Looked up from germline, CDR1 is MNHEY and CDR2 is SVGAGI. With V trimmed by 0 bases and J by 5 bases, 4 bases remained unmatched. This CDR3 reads CASSYSTSSNNEQFF. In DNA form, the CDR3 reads TGTGCCAGCAGTTACTCGACTAGCAGTAACAATGAGCAGTTCTTC.